The next 12 T cell receptor beta chains were all read from a single sample in a study of beta chain features in type 1 diabetes. Findings and caveats of the study: Type 1 diabetes patients had TCRB CDR3s that were shorter (moderately but significantly so) in all four CD4+ subsets.

Every isolated RNA sample was fully reverse transcribed, so sequencing captured expressed TCRB transcripts. The assay was immunoSEQ multiplex PCR, and TCRdb's table has in-frame clones only and misses some. The table lists roughly 150,000 clones, roughly 9% of them singletons. Their cognate antigens are unknown. Input material: central memory CD4+ T cells from blood. Receptors were obtained from a woman aged 25 to 39 with type 1 diabetes.

V and J are TRBV2 and TRBJ2-4; a weak D match, TRBD1 (6 bases). This CDR3 contains 13 residues. Per the germline V gene, CDR1 is SNHLY and CDR2 is FYNNEI. V was shortened by 4 bases and J by 6 bases, with 10 bases between the two germline ends. CDR3 in amino acids: CASSGQGLNIQYF. The CDR3 bases are TGTGCCAGCAGTGGCCAGGGGCTAAACATTCAGTACTTC. Filled out from reference TRBV2 and TRBJ2-4, the complete variable domain reads EPEVTQTPSHQVTQMGQEVILRCVPISNHLYFYWYRQILGQKVEFLVSFYNNEISEKSEIFDDQFSVERPDGSNFTLKIRSTKLEDSAMYFCASSGQGLNIQYFGAGTRLSVL.

A few counts support this clone. The rearrangement joins TRBV15 to TRBJ1-5; D not resolved. This CDR3 comprises 16 residues. The V gene lost 0 bases and the J gene lost 0 bases, with 9 bases spanning the gap. The germline V gene has CDR1 LNHNV and CDR2 YYDKDF (reference sequence). The CDR3 here is CATSRDLSGSNQPQHF. The CDR3 nucleotides are TGTGCCACCAGCAGAGATCTGTCGGGTAGCAATCAGCCCCAGCATTTT.

The rearrangement links TRBV28 to TRBJ2-7; 8 bases align to TRBD1. V dropped 4 bases and J dropped 4; count of bases not matched to a gene: 6. Germline CDR1 MDHEN, CDR2 SYDVKM. The CDR3 covers 14 residues. The CDR3 nucleotides are TGTGCCAGCAGTTCTCCGACAGGGGAATACGAGCAGTACTTC. Encoded protein: CASSSPTGEYEQYF.

This clone was recorded a few times. The same CDR3 can be traced to other DNA sequences in this sample. The V gene is TRBV18, the J gene TRBJ2-7; TRBD1 aligns across 7 bases. The CDR3 extends over 14 amino acids. V shed 2 bases, J shed 2 bases, and the junction held 3 bases outside the gene matches. Per the germline V gene, CDR1 is KGHSH and CDR2 is LQKENI. For the CDR3, the DNA is TGTGCCAGCTCACCAGGGACAGCTACCTACGAGCAGTACTTC. Residues: CASSPGTATYEQYF.

This clone was seen only a few times. The chain is built from TRBV30 and TRBJ1-5, with 7 bases that match TRBD1. Germline V gene data show CDR1 as GTSNPN and CDR2 as SVGIG (reference sequence). V gave up 2 bases and J gave up 2 bases; unmatched junction bases: 3. There are 14 residues in the CDR3. CDR3 coding DNA: TGTGCCTGGAGTCCTGGGACAGGCAATCAGCCCCAGCATTTT. It codes for CAWSPGTGNQPQHF.

This clone was picked up a small number of times. This chain joins TRBV7-9 and TRBJ2-1; possible D gene TRBD1, 6 bases. The CDR3 runs to 14 residues. Germline CDR1 is SEHNR and CDR2 is FQNEAQ (reference sequence). Trimming took off 2 bases at V and 5 bases at J, with 10 bases between the two ends. The CDR3 region has the DNA TGTGCCAGCAGCTTATCAGGGGCTCACAATGAGCAGTTCTTC. Encoded protein: CASSLSGAHNEQFF.

The V call is TRBV7-3, the J call TRBJ2-1; D not certain. The V and J ends lost 2 bases and 5 bases respectively, with 4 bases between them. Per germline, CDR1 SGHTA and CDR2 FQGTGA. The CDR3 spans 12 residues. The CDR3 loop is CASSLFNNEQFF. As DNA, the CDR3 is TGTGCCAGCAGCTTATTTAACAATGAGCAGTTCTTC.

This clone was observed a handful of times. This specimen includes other DNA sequences encoding the same CDR3. The CDR3 protein is CASSIPGFGNQPQHF. In DNA form, the CDR3 reads TGTGCCAGTAGTATACCAGGGTTTGGCAATCAGCCCCAGCATTTT. J is TRBJ1-5 and V is TRBV19; perhaps TRBD1 as D (5 bases). There are 15 residues in the CDR3. Trimming stripped 2 bases from V and 2 bases from J, with 10 bases between. Germline V gene sequence: CDR1 LNHDA, CDR2 SQIVND (reference sequence).

The V gene is TRBV18, the J gene TRBJ2-1; D unclear. V lost 3 bases, J lost 5 bases, and 14 bases lay in between. The CDR3 covers 15 residues. The germline V gene encodes CDR1 KGHSH and CDR2 LQKENI. This CDR3 is CASSPSRAGHNEQFF. CDR3 nucleotides: TGTGCCAGCTCACCCTCCCGAGCAGGCCACAATGAGCAGTTCTTC. The full variable domain, in which reference TRBV18 and TRBJ2-1 provide the parts outside the CDR3, is NAGVMQNPRHLVRRRGQEARLRCSPMKGHSHVYWYRQLPEEGLKFMVYLQKENIIDESGMPKERFSAEFPKEGPSILRIQQVVRGDSAAYFCASSPSRAGHNEQFFGPGTRLTVL.

This chain's CDR3 is CATSSERGPVTQYF. The CDR3 nucleotides read TGTGCCACCAGCTCCGAGCGCGGGCCAGTTACGCAGTATTTT. This chain uses TRBV15 with TRBJ2-3, with D possibly TRBD2 on 5 matching bases. The CDR3 is 14 amino acids. V was pared by 5 bases and J by 8 bases, with 17 bases between. Germline CDR1 LNHNV, CDR2 YYDKDF (reference sequence).

This clone was counted only a few times. The rearrangement joins TRBV19 to TRBJ2-3, with 7 bases fitting TRBD2. Germline trimming cut 4 bases from V and 5 bases from J; bases unmatched to any gene: 9. Germline V gives CDR1 LNHDA, CDR2 SQIVND (reference sequence). This CDR3 has 15 residues. The CDR3 DNA reads as TGTGCCAGTAGTAAGATAGCGGGTGGTGGAGATACGCAGTATTTT. Protein product: CASSKIAGGGDTQYF.

This clone was observed a few times. The chain combines TRBV7-9 with TRBJ2-3; maybe TRBD1 (6 bases). CDR1 and CDR2 (germline): SEHNR, FQNEAQ (reference sequence). CDR3 length: 16 amino acids. Trimming pared 3 bases from V and 0 bases from J, leaving 13 bases between. This CDR3 is CASSFYSGASTDTQYF. CDR3 DNA: TGTGCCAGCAGCTTCTATTCAGGGGCTAGCACAGATACGCAGTATTTT.